This T cell receptor (beta chain) was documented in a study of cytomegalovirus exposure and HLA in healthy donors. As for the study in general: For the approximately 360 genotyped donors, over 80% fell within the Caucasian-associated ancestry cluster. Whole-study findings and limits: Owing to their indistinguishability, certain V segments, notably TRBV6-2 and TRBV6-3, were excluded. An Asian-associated ancestry cluster reportedly showed fewer N-insertions than the approximately 660-donor mean in a later analysis.

With 60 Vbeta and 13 Jbeta primers, the PCR was carried out. Using immunoSEQ multiplex PCR, the repertoire was profiled, and TCRdb retains in-frame clones only, with some absent. The table includes some 190,000 clones, roughly 87% detected once. The CDR3 spans 15 residues. The germline CDR1 and CDR2 sequences are MNHEY and SMNVEV (reference sequence). The V segment lost 5 bases and the J segment 7 bases; nucleotides outside the gene matches: 8. On this clone: The antigen is undetermined.

The specimen was PBMCs. This TCR was sampled from a man aged 35 to 55 in good health and CMV-seronegative. The chain employs TRBV27 and TRBJ2-2, with 9 bases that match TRBD2. CDR3 residues: CASSRAGGLGGELFF. CDR3 DNA: TGTGCCAGCAGTCGAGCGGGGGGTCTGGGCGGGGAGCTGTTTTTT.